Below, one TCR beta chain is given with its context. Assay: immunoSEQ multiplex PCR; the TCRdb copy retains only in-frame clones and omits some. The sample shows around 80,000 clones, around 85% of them seen only once. Those enrolled in Seattle joined during active infection and were followed longitudinally afterward. J gave up 3 bases and V 1 base, and 3 bases lay outside the gene matches. CDR3 size: 14 residues. Germline assignment: CDR1 SGHNT and CDR2 YYREEE (reference sequence). This sample is drawn from a study of blood T cell repertoires in COVID-19. At the level of the study: Specimens from acute and convalescent COVID-19 originated in the United States, Italy and Spain.

V gene TRBV5-4 combines with J gene TRBJ1-1, with 7 bases matching TRBD1. The sequenced material came from peripheral blood. This TCR was sampled from a man aged 50 or older with COVID-19, enrolled during active disease. CDR3 in amino acids: CASSLRQGHTEAFF. For the CDR3, the DNA is TGTGCCAGCAGCTTGAGACAGGGTCACACTGAAGCTTTCTTT. Full variable domain (remainder filled in from reference TRBV5-4 and TRBJ1-1): ETGVTQSPTHLIKTRGQQVTLRCSSQSGHNTVSWYQQALGQGPQFIFQYYREEENGRGNFPPRFSGLQFPNYSSELNVNALELDDSALYLCASSLRQGHTEAFFGQGTRLTVV.